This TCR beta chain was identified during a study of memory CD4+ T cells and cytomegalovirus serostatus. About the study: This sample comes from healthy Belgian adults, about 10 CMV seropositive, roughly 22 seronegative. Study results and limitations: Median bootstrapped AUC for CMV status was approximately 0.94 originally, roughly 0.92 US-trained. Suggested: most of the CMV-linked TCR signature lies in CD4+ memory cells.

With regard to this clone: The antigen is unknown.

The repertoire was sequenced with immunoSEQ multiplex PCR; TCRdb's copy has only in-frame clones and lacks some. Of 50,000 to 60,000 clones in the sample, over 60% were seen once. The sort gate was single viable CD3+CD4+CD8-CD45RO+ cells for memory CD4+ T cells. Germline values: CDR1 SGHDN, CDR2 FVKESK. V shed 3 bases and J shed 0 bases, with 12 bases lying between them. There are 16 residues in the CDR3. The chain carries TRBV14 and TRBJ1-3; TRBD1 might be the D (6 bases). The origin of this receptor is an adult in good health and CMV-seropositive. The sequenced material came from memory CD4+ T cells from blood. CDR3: CASSQRGGISGNTIYF. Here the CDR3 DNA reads TGTGCCAGCAGCCAGAGGGGGGGAATCTCTGGAAACACCATATATTTT.